These T cell receptor beta chains were read from a single sample in a study of beta chain features in type 1 diabetes. The assay was immunoSEQ multiplex PCR, and TCRdb's table has in-frame clones only and misses some. The sample records 400,000 or so clones, around 10% being singletons. The sequenced material came from central memory CD4+ T cells from blood. These receptors all stem from a man between 25 and 39 years old with type 1 diabetes. CDR3s include the opening cysteine and the closing phenylalanine or tryptophan.

TRBV5-1	17	TRBJ2-6	CASSSVGLASGANVLTF
TRBV7-8	17	TRBJ1-3	CASSLSLTPAGGNTIYF
TRBV11-2	14	TRBJ1-2	CASALGQGAYGYTF
TRBV2	13	TRBJ2-7	CAGTGTSGYEQYF
TRBV6-5	15	TRBJ2-7	CASRITSGGSYEQYF
TRBV23-1	19	TRBJ1-4	CASSQSGGTGGDVVEKLFF
TRBV9	14	TRBJ2-7	CASSVGSNSYEQYF
TRBV12-2	14	TRBJ1-5	CASRFPKRPQPQHF
TRBV7-9	16	TRBJ2-3	CASSPGLERSTDTQYF
TRBV29-1	13	TRBJ2-1	CSVEEGSYNEQFF